The T cell receptor beta chain described here comes from a study of T cell responses to AZD1222 COVID-19 vaccine. Study results and limitations: In all cases, repertoires were sampled only after the peak T cell response. Unmutated variant regions are reportedly the target of nearly half of TCRs that are spike-specific. Most donors were white British and more were female, and clonal diversity was possibly underestimated.

Libraries were prepared by immunoSEQ multiplex PCR; TCRdb keeps only in-frame clonotypes and omits some of them. The table has 190,000 or so clones, around 90% seen once. The ends were cut back, 0 bases at V and 4 bases at J, with 12 bases in the middle. Germline V gene data show CDR1 as KGHSH and CDR2 as LQKENI. CDR3 length: 15 amino acids. Concerning this clone: The antigen remains unidentified.

The sequence derives from an adult who received the AZD1222 COVID-19 vaccine. The chain combines TRBV18 with TRBJ1-2, with D maybe TRBD1 (5 bases). The source material was peripheral blood, sampled 28 days after the second AZD1222 dose. CDR3 sequence (DNA): TGTGCCAGCTCACCACCTTCGGGGCAGAGCTATGGCTACACCTTC. It codes for CASSPPSGQSYGYTF.